The 16 T cell receptor beta chains below were found in one sample sequenced in a study of T cells in Graves' hyperthyroidism and ophthalmopathy. It was RNA transcripts that yielded the amplified TCR beta CDR3 regions. Initially, a first-round RT-PCR of the TCR CDR3 employed the HTBI primer set. TCRdb processed the multiplex PCR reads anew with MiXCR; each CDR3 protein has one entry. In the table there are about 290,000 distinct CDR3 sequences, approximately 12% of which are singletons. Sequencing was carried out using blood. The receptors come from a woman younger than 45 with Graves' hyperthyroidism that later progressed to Graves' ophthalmopathy.

This clonotype was observed many times. V and J are TRBV28 and TRBJ2-7, with TRBD1 matching 10 bases. The trim removed 6 bases at V and 4 bases at J, leaving 6 bases unmatched. The length of the CDR3 is 14 residues. Germline V gene data show CDR1 as MDHEN and CDR2 as SYDVKM. DNA for the CDR3: TGTGCCAGCAGCTCTAGGGACAGGGGTTACGAGCAGTACTTC. Its translation is CASSSRDRGYEQYF.

As for this clonotype: A much larger clone differs from this one at a single base, so this may be a read error. The chain couples TRBV11-2 to TRBJ1-5; D is possibly TRBD1 (6 bases). This CDR3 has 15 amino acids. Trimming removed 5 bases at V and 1 base at J, with 12 bases between. Germline V gives CDR1 SGHAT, CDR2 FQNNGV. The CDR3 sequence is CASSQGRGSNQPQHF. CDR3 nucleotides: TGTGCCAGCAGCCAAGGTAGGGGGAGCAATCAGCCCCAGCATTTT.

This clonotype was observed many times. The genes are TRBV3-1 and TRBJ2-3; D not resolved. CDR1 and CDR2 from the germline V gene are LGHDT and YNNKEL (reference sequence). The length of the CDR3 is 11 residues. The ends were cut back, 6 bases at V and 5 bases at J, with 6 bases in the middle. CDR3 sequence reads: CASSREDTQYF. The CDR3 DNA follows: TGTGCCAGCAGTCGAGAAGATACGCAGTATTTT.

This clonotype came up a few times. The V gene is TRBV9, the J gene TRBJ2-2; TRBD1 is a possible D gene (5 bases). CDR1 SGDLS and CDR2 YYNGEE come from the germline V gene. The CDR3 has 15 amino acids. Trimming cost V 6 bases and J 1 base, with 13 bases left between them. The CDR3: CASKTLGQNTGELFF. The CDR3 DNA reads as TGTGCCAGCAAGACCTTAGGACAGAACACCGGGGAGCTGTTTTTT.

This clonotype was found many times. J is TRBJ2-5 and V is TRBV7-2; D may be TRBD1 or TRBD2 (5 bases each). V lost 2 bases to trimming and J lost 4 bases, with 8 bases between them. The germline V gene has CDR1 SGHTA and CDR2 FQGNSA. The CDR3 has 13 amino acids. CDR3 sequence reads: CASSLRGPETQYF. CDR3 in DNA: TGTGCCAGCAGCTTAAGGGGACCAGAGACCCAGTACTTC.

This clonotype has at least ten counts. V usage is TRBV30 and J usage is TRBJ2-1; 7 nucleotides align to TRBD2. The trim removed 4 bases at V and 5 bases at J, leaving 5 bases unmatched. Germline CDR1 and CDR2: GTSNPN and SVGIG (reference sequence). The CDR3 has 13 residues. The chain's CDR3 is CAWTGGSHNEQFF. The DNA for the CDR3 is TGTGCCTGGACGGGCGGGAGCCACAATGAGCAGTTCTTC.

In its sample, this clonotype was seen a few times. V and J are TRBV19 and TRBJ2-1; TRBD1 is a possible D gene (5 bases). The V and J ends lost 3 bases and 8 bases respectively, with 11 bases between them. Germline CDR1 reads LNHDA; CDR2 reads SQIVND (reference sequence). The CDR3 consists of 13 residues. CDR3 coding DNA: TGTGCCAGTAGTATGGGGCTAGTATATGAGCAGTTCTTC. This encodes CASSMGLVYEQFF.

This clonotype was counted many times. CDR3 DNA sequence: TGTGCTAGTGGTTTGGGGACAGCTGAAGCTTTCTTT. Translated, it gives CASGLGTAEAFF. The chain carries TRBV12-5 and TRBJ1-1; a weak D match, TRBD1 (6 bases). V was trimmed by 1 base and J by 6 bases, leaving 6 bases between them. There are 12 residues in the CDR3. From germline, CDR1 is LGHNT and CDR2 FRNRAP.

This clonotype was seen at least ten times. The chain couples TRBV12-3 or TRBV12-4 to TRBJ1-1, with D uncertain. Trimming pared 5 bases from V and 1 base from J, leaving 5 bases between. There are 12 residues in the CDR3. In nucleotides, the CDR3 is TGTGCCAGCAGTCGAGAGAACACTGAAGCTTTCTTT. It yields the protein CASSRENTEAFF.

This clonotype showed up many times. The CDR3 coding sequence is TGTGCCAGCAGCGAAGGGGAGGCTGGGACCCAGTACTTC. Translation: CASSEGEAGTQYF. The chain links TRBV11-2 to TRBJ2-5; weak D call: TRBD2 (6 bases). The ends were cut back, 5 bases at V and 7 bases at J, with 14 bases in the middle. The CDR3 runs 13 residues. The germline V gene has CDR1 SGHAT and CDR2 FQNNGV.

This clonotype was seen repeatedly, ten times or more. It may be a read error: a sequence one base away is much more abundant. The gene calls are TRBV7-2 and TRBJ2-3; D is ambiguous. The germline gives CDR1 SGHTA, CDR2 FQGNSA. CDR3 length: 16 amino acids. V shed 8 bases and J shed 3 bases, with 21 bases lying between them. The CDR3, as DNA: TGTGCCAGCGGCACCGAAGTCAACCTGGGGACAGATACGCAGTATTTT. Its protein product is CASGTEVNLGTDTQYF.

This clonotype was recorded at least ten times. The J gene is TRBJ1-2, the V gene TRBV12-3 or TRBV12-4; no definite D call. This CDR3 has 12 residues. V was cut by 4 bases and J by 5 bases, with 8 bases left in between. Written as DNA, the CDR3 is TGTGCCAGCAGTTACGACTTTTATGGCTACACCTTC. Translation gives CASSYDFYGYTF.

This clonotype was observed a few times. The chain recombines TRBV6-1 with TRBJ1-2; 10 positions match TRBD1. This CDR3 comprises 15 residues. Germline V lookup: CDR1 MNHNS, CDR2 SASEGT. J gave up 7 bases and V 6 bases, and 11 bases lay outside the gene matches. CDR3 in amino acids: CASSPDRGRGAGYTF. In DNA form, the CDR3 reads TGTGCCAGCAGCCCAGACAGGGGGCGCGGAGCTGGCTACACCTTC.

At least ten counts were recorded for this clonotype. This CDR3 reads CASRVLLAGDANEQFF. The CDR3 DNA follows: TGTGCCAGCAGGGTCCTTCTAGCGGGAGACGCCAATGAGCAGTTCTTC. The rearrangement links TRBV28 to TRBJ2-1; 10 bases agree with TRBD2. The junction had 11 bases not matched to a gene; V was cut back by 6 bases and J by 6 bases. The germline V gene encodes CDR1 MDHEN and CDR2 SYDVKM. This CDR3 is built from 16 residues.

In regard to this clonotype: It is likely a read error, because the conserved phenylalanine at the end of the CDR3 is missing. The chain uses TRBV28 and TRBJ2-1; 7 nucleotides match TRBD1. J was trimmed by 2 bases and V by 4 bases; bases with no gene match: 5. Germline-derived CDR1 and CDR2 are MDHEN and SYDVKM. CDR3 length: 15 amino acids. In DNA form, the CDR3 reads TGTGCCAGCAGTTCGACAGGGTCCGCCTACAATGAGCAGTTCTCC. The encoded protein is CASSSTGSAYNEQFS.

Notes on this clonotype: A read error is possible here, since a much larger clone lies one base away. The chain carries TRBV4-3 and TRBJ2-3; TRBD2 matches 9 bases. The germline gives CDR1 LGHNA, CDR2 YSLEER. There are 19 residues in the CDR3. V shed 0 bases, J shed 5 bases, and the junction held 15 bases outside the gene matches. Written as DNA, the CDR3 is TGCGCCAGCAGCCAAGAAGCTCTCGGGCTAGCGGGATATCAAGATACGCAGTATTTT. This sequence encodes CASSQEALGLAGYQDTQYF.